This TCR beta chain was captured in a study of shared clonotypes between healthy human individuals. Overall study context: Used for every donor were three CD4 naive, three CD4 memory, two CD8 naive and one CD8 memory plate.

The CDR3 is 19 amino acids. CDR1 and CDR2 (germline): KGHSH, LQKENI. Germline trimming cut 3 bases from V and 3 bases from J; bases unmatched to any gene: 16. The data were produced by immunoSEQ multiplex PCR, yet TCRdb's version contains in-frame clones alone and is incomplete. The profile shows 2 million to 2.5 million clones, over 85% of them singletons. There were only Caucasian adults among the donors, and all lived in Nashville, Tennessee. The specimen was naive CD4+ T cells from PBMCs. Subset described: CD45RA+ positively selected. This clonotype was obtained from a young man in good health. Some clones in this sample may be carry-over from other donors' samples. This chain connects TRBV18 to TRBJ1-5; 8 nucleotides match TRBD1. CDR3 in amino acids: CASSPVPGQGAGNNQPQHF. In DNA, the CDR3 is TGTGCCAGCTCACCGGTCCCGGGGCAGGGGGCAGGGAACAATCAGCCCCAGCATTTT.